This TCR beta chain is from a study of CD8+CD57+ T cells in acquired aplastic anemia. This clonotype was recorded many times. According to the study, genomic DNA was the template for TCR beta VDJ and CDR3 profiling. TCRdb re-analysed the reads in MiXCR, keeping a single row per CDR3 protein. This sample carries more than 150,000 distinct CDR3 sequences, 55% to 70% of them seen once, and the ten largest clones take 35% to 55%. This TCR was recovered from a human donor with severe aplastic anemia or a healthy control (not recorded which). The material sequenced was sorted CD4+, CD8+, or CD8+CD57+ T cells (not recorded which) from PBMCs.

The chain's CDR3 is CASSSTGGSYEQYF. The CDR3 DNA sequence: TGTGCCAGCAGCTCCACCGGGGGCTCCTACGAGCAGTACTTC. The rearrangement links TRBV5-8 to TRBJ2-7; D is possibly TRBD2 (6 bases). Trimming took 3 bases from V and 0 from J, leaving 10 bases between them. CDR1 SGHTS and CDR2 YDEGEE come from the germline V gene. CDR3 size: 14 residues.